What follows are 2 T cell receptor beta chains derived from one specimen sequenced in a study of cytomegalovirus exposure and HLA in healthy donors. The PCR ran on 60 Vbeta and 13 Jbeta primers. Clones were sequenced by immunoSEQ multiplex PCR, and TCRdb holds only the in-frame ones, with some missing. The sample carries roughly 97,000 clones, over 75% recorded once. The sequenced material came from PBMCs. The receptors were gathered from a woman aged 18-30 years in good health and CMV-seropositive.

This clone was detected once. The V and J genes are TRBV7-9 and TRBJ2-7; D remains unclear. The germline V gene encodes CDR1 SEHNR and CDR2 FQNEAQ (reference sequence). The V gene lost 5 bases and the J gene lost 4 bases, with 9 bases spanning the gap. This CDR3 region has 12 residues. CDR3 bases: TGTGCCAGCAGCGTACAGAAGTACGAGCAGTACTTC. It is translated as CASSVQKYEQYF.

The CDR3 is CASSLLAGDEQYF. For the CDR3, the DNA is TGTGCCAGCAGTTTACTGGCGGGAGACGAGCAGTACTTC. The gene calls are TRBV28 and TRBJ2-5; 7 nucleotides line up with TRBD2. The DNA end lines up better with TRBJ2-7; the J call may be wrong. The CDR3 contains 13 residues. CDR1 is MDHEN and CDR2 is SYDVKM in the germline V gene.